This T cell receptor (beta chain) was captured by sequencing in a study of T cell repertoires in cytomegalovirus infection. Study at large: Public TCR beta signatures were indicative of both CMV infection and a matching HLA type.

The germline CDR1 and CDR2 sequences are SEHNR and FQNEAQ (reference sequence). V dropped 5 bases and J dropped 4 bases, with 20 bases sitting between them. This CDR3 has 16 amino acids. TCRdb analysed the reads with MiXCR anew, one entry per CDR3 protein. The sample shows approximately 590,000 distinct CDR3 sequences, around two fifths of them seen only once. In the case of this clonotype: Its antigen is as yet unknown.

Findings of the study overall: Across the ex vivo response, the dominant clonotypes were HLA-C-restricted CMV-specific TCR beta clonotypes.

This sequence originates from a human donor in good health (CMV status not recorded). Some clones in this sample may be carry-over from other donors' samples. The sequencing here drew on cultured PBMCs, taken from culture after CMV antigen stimulation. This rearrangement joins TRBV7-9 to TRBJ1-2; no reliable D call. DNA for the CDR3: TGTGCCAGCAGCCCGCGGGGATCCTTGTTGGGCTATGGCTACACCTTC. Its protein product is CASSPRGSLLGYGYTF.